This record covers a single TCR beta chain. The sample comes from a study of shared clonotypes between healthy human individuals. Profiling relied on immunoSEQ multiplex PCR, and the TCRdb table lists in-frame clones only, not all of them. This sample carries around 1.6 million clones, about 98% of them seen once, and the ten largest clones take around 0.45%. The sequence was obtained from a man aged 30 to 45 in good health. Source material: naive CD4+ T cells sorted from blood. Sample subset: CD45RA+ positively selected.

CDR3 in amino acids: CASSLMPPGTINNEQFF. In DNA form, the CDR3 reads TGTGCCAGCAGCTTAATGCCCCCCGGGACTATTAACAATGAGCAGTTCTTC. The V call is TRBV4-2, the J call TRBJ2-1, with TRBD2 matching 7 bases. Trimming took 5 bases from V and 5 from J; bases not matched to a gene: 15. The length of the CDR3 is 17 residues. Per the germline V gene, CDR1 is LGHNA and CDR2 is YNFKEQ.